Below are 5 T cell receptor beta chains sequenced from a single sample in a study of blood T cell repertoires in COVID-19. Data came from immunoSEQ multiplex PCR; TCRdb stores just in-frame clones and leaves some out. The repertoire holds around 270,000 clones, with about 88% as singletons. Sequenced sample: peripheral blood. Receptor source: a man in his sixties who had recovered from COVID-19.

This clone was seen more than once but under ten times. The chain recombines TRBV6-2 or TRBV6-3 with TRBJ2-7, with 8 bases identical to TRBD1. Germline V gene sequence: CDR1 MNHEY, CDR2 SVGEGT. The CDR3 loop spans 15 amino acids. V shed 0 bases and J 5 bases; nucleotides not matched to a gene: 6. The CDR3 bases are TGTGCCAGCAGTTACTCGAGGACAGGGAGAAACGAGCAGTACTTC. The encoded protein is CASSYSRTGRNEQYF.

The genes are TRBV7-2 and TRBJ2-3, with 12 positions matching TRBD2. Germline V gene sequence: CDR1 SGHTA, CDR2 FQGNSA. With V trimmed by 2 bases and J by 5 bases, 5 bases remained unmatched. CDR3 length: 16 amino acids. The CDR3 DNA follows: TGTGCCAGCAGCTTATGGACTAGCGGGGCGGGAGATACGCAGTATTTT. This sequence encodes CASSLWTSGAGDTQYF.

The V and J genes are TRBV4-2 and TRBJ2-1; 9 bases align to TRBD1. Germline CDR1 is LGHNA and CDR2 is YNFKEQ. CDR3 length equals 14 residues. Germline trimming cut 1 base from V and 9 bases from J; bases unmatched to any gene: 4. For the CDR3, the DNA is TGTGCCAGCAGCCAAGGGGGGACAGGGATTGAGCAGTTCTTC. It codes for CASSQGGTGIEQFF.

The rearrangement links TRBV4-1 to TRBJ2-3; 13 bases fit TRBD2. Germline V CDR1 and CDR2: MGHRA, YSYEKL. The V and J ends lost 4 bases and 13 bases, in that order; junction bases with no gene match: 8. The CDR3 totals 14 residues. The DNA for the CDR3 is TGCGCCAGCAGCCTAGGGACTAGCGGGGTCCAAGAGTATTTT. It is translated as CASSLGTSGVQEYF.

This chain connects TRBV6-4 to TRBJ2-6; D not certain. CDR3 size: 14 residues. Trimming pared 4 bases from V and 2 bases from J, leaving 6 bases between. Germline V gene lookup returns CDR1 MRHNA and CDR2 SNTAGT. The CDR3 reads CASSVTAGANVLTF. The CDR3 region has the DNA TGTGCCAGCAGTGTCACAGCTGGGGCCAACGTCCTGACTTTC.